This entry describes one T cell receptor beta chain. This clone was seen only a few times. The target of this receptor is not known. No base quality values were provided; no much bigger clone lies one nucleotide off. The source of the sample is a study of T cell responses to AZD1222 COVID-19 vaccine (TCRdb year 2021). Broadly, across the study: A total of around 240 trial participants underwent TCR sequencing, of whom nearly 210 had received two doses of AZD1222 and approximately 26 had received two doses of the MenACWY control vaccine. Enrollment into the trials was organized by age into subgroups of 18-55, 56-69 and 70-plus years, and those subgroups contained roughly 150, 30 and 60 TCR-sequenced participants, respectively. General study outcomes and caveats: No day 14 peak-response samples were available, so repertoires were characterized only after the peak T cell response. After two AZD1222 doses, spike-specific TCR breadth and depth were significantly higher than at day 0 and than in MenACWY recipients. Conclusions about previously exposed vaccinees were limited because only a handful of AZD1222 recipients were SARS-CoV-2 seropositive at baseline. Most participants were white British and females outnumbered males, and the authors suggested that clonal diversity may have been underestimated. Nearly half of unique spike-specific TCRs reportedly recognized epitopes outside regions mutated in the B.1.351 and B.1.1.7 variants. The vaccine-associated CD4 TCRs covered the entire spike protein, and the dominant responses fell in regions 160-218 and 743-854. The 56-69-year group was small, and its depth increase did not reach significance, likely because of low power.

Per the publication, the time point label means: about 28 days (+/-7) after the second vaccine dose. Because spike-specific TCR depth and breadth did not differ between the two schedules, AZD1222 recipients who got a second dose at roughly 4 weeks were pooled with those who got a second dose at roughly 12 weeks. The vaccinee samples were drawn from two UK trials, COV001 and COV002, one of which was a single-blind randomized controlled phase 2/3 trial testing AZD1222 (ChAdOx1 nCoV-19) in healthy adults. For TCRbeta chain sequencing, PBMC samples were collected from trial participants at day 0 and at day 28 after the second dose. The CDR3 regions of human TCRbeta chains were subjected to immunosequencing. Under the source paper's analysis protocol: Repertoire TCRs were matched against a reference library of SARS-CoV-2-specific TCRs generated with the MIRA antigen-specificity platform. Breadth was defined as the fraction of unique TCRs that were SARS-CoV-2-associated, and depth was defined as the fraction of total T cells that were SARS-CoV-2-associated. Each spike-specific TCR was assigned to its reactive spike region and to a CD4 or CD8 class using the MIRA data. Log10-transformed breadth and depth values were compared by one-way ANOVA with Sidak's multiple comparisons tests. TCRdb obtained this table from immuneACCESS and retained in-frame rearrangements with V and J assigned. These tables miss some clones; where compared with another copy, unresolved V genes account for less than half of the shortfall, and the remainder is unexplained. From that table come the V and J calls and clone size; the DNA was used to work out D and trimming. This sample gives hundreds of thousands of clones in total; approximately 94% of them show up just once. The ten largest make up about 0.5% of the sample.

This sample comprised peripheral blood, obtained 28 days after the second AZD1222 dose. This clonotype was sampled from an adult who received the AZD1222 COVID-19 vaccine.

At the DNA level, the sequence is TGTGCCAGCAGCGCAGGGAACATAGATGAAAAACTGTTTTTT. It codes for CASSAGNIDEKLFF. The sequence is built from TRBV9 and TRBJ1-4; the D gene is perhaps TRBD1, from 5 matching bases. CDR1 and CDR2 are read off the germline V gene as SGDLS and YYNGEE. V sheds 3 bases and J sheds 6 bases, leaving 12 bases between their ends. The CDR3, cysteine through phenylalanine, is 14 amino acids long. The DNA shown is the 42-base CDR3, in frame from base 1. The CDR3 plus the reference TRBV9 and TRBJ1-4 genes for the other parts give the full variable domain: DSGVTQTPKHLITATGQRVTLRCSPRSGDLSVYWYQQSLDQGLQFLIQYYNGEERAKGNILERFSAQQFPDLHSELNLSSLELGDSALYFCASSAGNIDEKLFFGSGTQLSVL.